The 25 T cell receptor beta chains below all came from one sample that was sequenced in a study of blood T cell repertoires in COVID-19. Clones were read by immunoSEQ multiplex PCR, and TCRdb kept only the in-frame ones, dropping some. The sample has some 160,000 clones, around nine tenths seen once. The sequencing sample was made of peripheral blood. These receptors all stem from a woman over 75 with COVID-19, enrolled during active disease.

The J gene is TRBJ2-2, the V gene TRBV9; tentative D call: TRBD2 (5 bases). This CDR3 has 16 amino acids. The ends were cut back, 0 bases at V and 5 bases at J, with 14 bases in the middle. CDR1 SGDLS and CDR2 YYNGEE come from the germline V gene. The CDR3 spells CASSVGISVETGELFF. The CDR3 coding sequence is TGTGCCAGCAGCGTAGGAATTAGCGTTGAAACCGGGGAGCTGTTTTTT.

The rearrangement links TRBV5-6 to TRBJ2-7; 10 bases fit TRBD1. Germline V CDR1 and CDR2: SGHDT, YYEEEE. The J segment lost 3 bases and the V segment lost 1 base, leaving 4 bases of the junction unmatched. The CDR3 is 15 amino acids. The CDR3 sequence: CASSLSGTGVYEQYF. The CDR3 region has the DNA TGTGCCAGCAGCTTGTCCGGGACAGGGGTCTACGAGCAGTACTTC.

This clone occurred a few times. The CDR3 DNA reads TGTGCCATCAGAACTAGTATTGATAATGAGCAGTTCTTC. It codes for CAIRTSIDNEQFF. The genes are TRBV10-3 and TRBJ2-1; possibly TRBD2 for D (5 bases). CDR3 length: 13 amino acids. The germline V gene has CDR1 ENHRY and CDR2 SYGVKD. V was pared by 6 bases and J by 7 bases, with 13 bases between.

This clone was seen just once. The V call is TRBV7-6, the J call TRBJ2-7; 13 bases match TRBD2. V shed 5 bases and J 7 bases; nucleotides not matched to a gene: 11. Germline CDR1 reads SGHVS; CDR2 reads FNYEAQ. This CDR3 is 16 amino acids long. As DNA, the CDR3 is TGTGCCAGCAGCCCAGGACTAGCGGGAGTAGGAAGGGAGCAGTACTTC. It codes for CASSPGLAGVGREQYF.

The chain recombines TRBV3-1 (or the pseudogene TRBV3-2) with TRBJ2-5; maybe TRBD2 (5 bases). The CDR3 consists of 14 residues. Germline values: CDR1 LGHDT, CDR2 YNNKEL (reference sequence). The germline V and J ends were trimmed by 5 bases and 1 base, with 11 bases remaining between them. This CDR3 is CASSGGLTQETQYF. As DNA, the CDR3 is TGTGCCAGCAGCGGAGGACTTACCCAAGAGACCCAGTACTTC.

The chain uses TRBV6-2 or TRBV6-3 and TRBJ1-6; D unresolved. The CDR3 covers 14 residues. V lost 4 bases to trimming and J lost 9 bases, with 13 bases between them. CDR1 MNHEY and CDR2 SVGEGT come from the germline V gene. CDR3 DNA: TGTGCCAGCAGTTTTAGCCAGTGGCGTTCACCCCTCCACTTT. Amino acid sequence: CASSFSQWRSPLHF.

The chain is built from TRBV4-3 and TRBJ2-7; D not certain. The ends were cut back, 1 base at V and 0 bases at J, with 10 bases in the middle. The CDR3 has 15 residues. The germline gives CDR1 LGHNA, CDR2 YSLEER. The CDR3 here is CASSQAYESSYEQYF. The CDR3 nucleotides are TGCGCCAGCAGCCAAGCATACGAGAGCTCCTACGAGCAGTACTTC.

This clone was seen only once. The CDR3 is CASSPTVREVNTQYF. The CDR3 DNA is TGTGCCAGCAGCCCGACCGTGCGGGAGGTAAATACGCAGTATTTT. The chain links TRBV5-5 to TRBJ2-3; 8 nucleotides match TRBD2. The CDR3 contains 15 residues. V was pared by 4 bases and J by 7 bases, with 11 bases of the junction left unmatched. Germline CDR1 and CDR2: SGHKS and YYEKEE (reference sequence).

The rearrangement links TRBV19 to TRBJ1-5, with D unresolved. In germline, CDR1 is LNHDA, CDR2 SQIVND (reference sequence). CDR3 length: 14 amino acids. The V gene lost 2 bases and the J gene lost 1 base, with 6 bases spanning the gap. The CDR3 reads CASSIFRSNQPQHF. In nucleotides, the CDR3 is TGTGCCAGTAGTATATTCAGAAGCAATCAGCCCCAGCATTTT.

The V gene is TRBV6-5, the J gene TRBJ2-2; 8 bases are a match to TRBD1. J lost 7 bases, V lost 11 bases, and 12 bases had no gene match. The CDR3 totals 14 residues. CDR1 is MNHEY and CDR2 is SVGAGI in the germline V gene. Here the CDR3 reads CASVGTGGLGELFF. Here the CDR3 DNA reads TGTGCCTCAGTGGGGACAGGAGGGCTCGGGGAGCTGTTTTTT.

The CDR3: CASPGQGMGYGYTF. The CDR3 coding sequence is TGTGCCAGCCCCGGACAGGGGATGGGCTATGGCTACACCTTC. This chain uses TRBV2 with TRBJ1-2; TRBD1 agrees at 9 bases. V gave up 8 bases and J gave up 4 bases; unmatched junction bases: 8. Per germline, CDR1 SNHLY and CDR2 FYNNEI. The CDR3 is 14 residues long.

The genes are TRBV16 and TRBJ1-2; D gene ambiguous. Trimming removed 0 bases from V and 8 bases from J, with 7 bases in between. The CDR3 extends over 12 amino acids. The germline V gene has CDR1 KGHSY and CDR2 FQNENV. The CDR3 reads CASSQSGQGYTF. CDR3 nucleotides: TGTGCCAGCAGCCAATCTGGCCAGGGCTACACCTTC.

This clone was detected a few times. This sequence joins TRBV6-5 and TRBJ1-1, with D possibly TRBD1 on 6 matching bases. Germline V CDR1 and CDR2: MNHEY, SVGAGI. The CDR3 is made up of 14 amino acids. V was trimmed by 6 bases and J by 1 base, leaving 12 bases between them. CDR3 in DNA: TGTGCCAGCAGAGGGGGAGAGTCGAACACTGAAGCTTTCTTT. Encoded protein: CASRGGESNTEAFF.

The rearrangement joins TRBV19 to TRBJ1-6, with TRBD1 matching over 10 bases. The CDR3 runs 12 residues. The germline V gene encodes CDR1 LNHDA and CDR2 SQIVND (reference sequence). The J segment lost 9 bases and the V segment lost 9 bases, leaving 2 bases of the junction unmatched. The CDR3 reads CASRDRGSPLHF. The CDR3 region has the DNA TGTGCCAGCCGGGACAGGGGTTCACCCCTCCACTTT.

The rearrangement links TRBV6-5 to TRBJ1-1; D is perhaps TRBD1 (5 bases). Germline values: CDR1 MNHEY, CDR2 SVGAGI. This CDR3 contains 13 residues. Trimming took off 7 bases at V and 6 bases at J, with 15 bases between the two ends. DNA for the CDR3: TGTGCCAGCAAAACAGGCTATAACGCTGAAGCTTTCTTT. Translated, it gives CASKTGYNAEAFF.

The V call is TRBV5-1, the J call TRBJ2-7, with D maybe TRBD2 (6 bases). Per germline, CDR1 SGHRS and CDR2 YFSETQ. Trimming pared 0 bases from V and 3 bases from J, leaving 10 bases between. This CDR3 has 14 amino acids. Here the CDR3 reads CASSLDGSFYEQYF. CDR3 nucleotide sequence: TGCGCCAGCAGCTTGGACGGGAGCTTCTACGAGCAGTACTTC.

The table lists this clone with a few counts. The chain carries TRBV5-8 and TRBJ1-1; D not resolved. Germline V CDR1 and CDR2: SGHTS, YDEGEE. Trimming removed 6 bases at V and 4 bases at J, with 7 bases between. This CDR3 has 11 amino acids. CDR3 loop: CASTIITEAFF. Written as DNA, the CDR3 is TGTGCCAGCACCATCATCACTGAAGCTTTCTTT.

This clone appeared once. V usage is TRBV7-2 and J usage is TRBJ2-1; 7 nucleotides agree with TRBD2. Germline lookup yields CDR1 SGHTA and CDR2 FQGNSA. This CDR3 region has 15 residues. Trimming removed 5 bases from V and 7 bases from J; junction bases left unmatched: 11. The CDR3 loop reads CASSPQRDRRNEQFF. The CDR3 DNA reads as TGTGCCAGCAGCCCCCAGCGGGATCGGAGGAATGAGCAGTTCTTC.

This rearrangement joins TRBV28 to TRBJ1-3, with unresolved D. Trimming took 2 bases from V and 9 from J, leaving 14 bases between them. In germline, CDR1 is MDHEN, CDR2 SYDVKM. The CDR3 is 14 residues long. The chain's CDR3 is CASSLAGSGGTIYF. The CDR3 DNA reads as TGTGCCAGCAGTTTAGCGGGGTCAGGAGGCACCATATATTTT.

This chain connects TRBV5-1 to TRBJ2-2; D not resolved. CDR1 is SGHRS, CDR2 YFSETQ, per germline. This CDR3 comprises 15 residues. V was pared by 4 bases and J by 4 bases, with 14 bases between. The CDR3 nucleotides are TGCGCCAGCAGCCGAAATACTGCTAGCACCGGGGAGCTGTTTTTT. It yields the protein CASSRNTASTGELFF.

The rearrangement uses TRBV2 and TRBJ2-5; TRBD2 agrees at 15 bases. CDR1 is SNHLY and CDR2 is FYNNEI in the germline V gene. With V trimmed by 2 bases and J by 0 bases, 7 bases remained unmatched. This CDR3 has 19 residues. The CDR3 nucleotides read TGTGCCAGCAGTGAATCAGCGGGACTAGCGGGAGGCGACCAAGAGACCCAGTACTTC. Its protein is CASSESAGLAGGDQETQYF.

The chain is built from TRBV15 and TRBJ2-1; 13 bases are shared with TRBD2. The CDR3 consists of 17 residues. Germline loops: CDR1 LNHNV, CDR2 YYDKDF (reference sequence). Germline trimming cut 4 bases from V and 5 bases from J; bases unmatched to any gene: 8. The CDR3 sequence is CATSTGLAGYEDNEQFF. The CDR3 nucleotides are TGTGCCACCAGCACGGGACTAGCGGGATACGAGGACAATGAGCAGTTCTTC. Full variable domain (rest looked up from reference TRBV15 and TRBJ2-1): DAMVIQNPRYQVTQFGKPVTLSCSQTLNHNVMYWYQQKSSQAPKLLFHYYDKDFNNEADTPDNFQSRRPNTSFCFLDIRSPGLGDTAMYLCATSTGLAGYEDNEQFFGPGTRLTVL.

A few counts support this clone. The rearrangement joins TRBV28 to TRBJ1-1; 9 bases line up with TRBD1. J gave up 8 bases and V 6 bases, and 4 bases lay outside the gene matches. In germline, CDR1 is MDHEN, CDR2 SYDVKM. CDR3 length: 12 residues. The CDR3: CASRAGQGEAFF. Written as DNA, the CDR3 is TGTGCCAGCAGGGCGGGACAGGGAGAAGCTTTCTTT.

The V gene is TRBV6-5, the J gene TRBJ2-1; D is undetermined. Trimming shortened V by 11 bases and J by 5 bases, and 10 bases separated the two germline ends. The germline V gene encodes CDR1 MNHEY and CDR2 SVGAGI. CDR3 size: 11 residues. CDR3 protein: CAARLNNEQFF. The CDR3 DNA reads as TGTGCCGCCCGACTCAACAATGAGCAGTTCTTC.

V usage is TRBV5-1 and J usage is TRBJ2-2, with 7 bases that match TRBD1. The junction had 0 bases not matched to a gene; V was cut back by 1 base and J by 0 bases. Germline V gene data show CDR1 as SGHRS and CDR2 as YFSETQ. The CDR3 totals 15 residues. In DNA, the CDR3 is TGCGCCAGCAGCTTGACAGGGGCGAACACCGGGGAGCTGTTTTTT. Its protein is CASSLTGANTGELFF.